This T cell receptor (beta chain) stems from a study of T cell responses to AZD1222 COVID-19 vaccine. Whole-study context: The analysis combined second doses at about 4 or about 12 weeks. General observations from the study: White British ancestry dominated among donors, who included more females, and clonal diversity was possibly underestimated. In the spike-specific TCR repertoire, nearly half reportedly target unmutated variant regions.

Profiling relied on immunoSEQ multiplex PCR, and the TCRdb table lists in-frame clones only, not all of them. The sample consists of 140,000 to 150,000 clones, nearly 95% of them appearing once. For this clone: Antigen specificity is unknown.

The trim removed 4 bases at V and 5 bases at J, leaving 11 bases unmatched. CDR1 and CDR2 (germline): MNHEY, SMNVEV (reference sequence). There are 15 residues in the CDR3. The V gene is TRBV27, the J gene TRBJ2-7; TRBD2 matches 7 bases. The TCR sequence derives from an adult in good health. Sequenced material: peripheral blood, taken on day 0 of AZD1222 vaccination. CDR3 region: CASSSPSGMGHEQYF. The DNA of the CDR3 is TGTGCCAGCAGTTCCCCAAGCGGGATGGGGCACGAGCAGTACTTC.